This T cell receptor (beta chain) stems from a study of identical twins. The study, taken as a whole, reports: Conclusions leaned on cross-sectional statistical analysis and did not track the same donors over time. Beta out-of-frame sequences displayed a weaker excess of sharing between twins.

In germline, CDR1 is SGHRS, CDR2 YFSETQ. V was cut by 4 bases and J by 3 bases, with 14 bases left in between. This CDR3 contains 15 residues. There are many counts of this clonotype. Its antigen is still unknown. Each CDR3 protein gets one entry after TCRdb re-called the 5' RACE reads with MiXCR. Among 350,000 or so distinct CDR3 sequences listed, about 10% were seen once. The rearrangement uses TRBV5-1 and TRBJ2-1; a possible D gene is TRBD2 (5 bases). The source material was naive T cells sorted from blood. The TCR was taken from a woman between 50 and 59 years old in good health. CDR3 sequence reads: CASSLSDSLYNEQFF. The CDR3 bases are TGCGCCAGCAGCCTCTCGGACTCGCTCTACAATGAGCAGTTCTTC.